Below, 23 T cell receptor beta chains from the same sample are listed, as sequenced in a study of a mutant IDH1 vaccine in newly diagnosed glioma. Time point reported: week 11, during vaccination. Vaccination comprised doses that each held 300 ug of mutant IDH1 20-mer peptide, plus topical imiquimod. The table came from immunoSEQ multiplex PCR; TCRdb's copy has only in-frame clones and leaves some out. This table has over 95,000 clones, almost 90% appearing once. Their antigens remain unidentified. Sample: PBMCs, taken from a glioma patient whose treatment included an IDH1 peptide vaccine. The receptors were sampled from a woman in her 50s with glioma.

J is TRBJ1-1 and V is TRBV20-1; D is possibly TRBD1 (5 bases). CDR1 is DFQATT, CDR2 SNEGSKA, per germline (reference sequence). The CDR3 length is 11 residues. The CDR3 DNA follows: TGCACCATTGCGGGGGAGACTGAAGCTTTCTTT. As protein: CTIAGETEAFF.

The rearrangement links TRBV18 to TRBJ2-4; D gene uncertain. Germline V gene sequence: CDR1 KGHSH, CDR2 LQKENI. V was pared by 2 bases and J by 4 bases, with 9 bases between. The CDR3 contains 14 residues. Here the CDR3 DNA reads TGTGCCAGCTCACCAGGGAACTTGAAAAACATTCAGTACTTC. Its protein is CASSPGNLKNIQYF.

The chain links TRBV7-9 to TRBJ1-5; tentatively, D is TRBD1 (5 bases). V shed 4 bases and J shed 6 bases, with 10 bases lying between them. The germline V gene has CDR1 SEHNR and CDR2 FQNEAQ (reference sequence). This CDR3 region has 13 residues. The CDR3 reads CASSWAQGQPQHF. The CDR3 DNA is TGTGCCAGCAGCTGGGCGCAGGGTCAGCCCCAGCATTTT.

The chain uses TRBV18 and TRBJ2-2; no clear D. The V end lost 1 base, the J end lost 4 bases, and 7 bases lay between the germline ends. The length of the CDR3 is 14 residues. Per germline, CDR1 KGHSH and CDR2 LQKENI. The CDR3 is CASSPLVGTGELFF. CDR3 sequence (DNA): TGTGCCAGCTCACCACTGGTAGGCACCGGGGAGCTGTTTTTT.

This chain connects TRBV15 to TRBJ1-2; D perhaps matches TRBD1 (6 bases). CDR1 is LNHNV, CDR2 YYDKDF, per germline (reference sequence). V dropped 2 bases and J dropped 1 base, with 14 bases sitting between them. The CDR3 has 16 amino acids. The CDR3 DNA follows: TGTGCCACCAGCAGATCACCAGGGGTGGGTAACTATGGCTACACCTTC. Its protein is CATSRSPGVGNYGYTF.

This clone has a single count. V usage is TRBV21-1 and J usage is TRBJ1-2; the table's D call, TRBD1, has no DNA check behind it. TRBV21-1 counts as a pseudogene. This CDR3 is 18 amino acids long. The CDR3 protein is CASSREWDRGGFNYGYTF. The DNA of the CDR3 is TGTGCCAGCAGCCGAGAATGGGACAGGGGGGGCTTTAACTATGGCTACACCTTC.

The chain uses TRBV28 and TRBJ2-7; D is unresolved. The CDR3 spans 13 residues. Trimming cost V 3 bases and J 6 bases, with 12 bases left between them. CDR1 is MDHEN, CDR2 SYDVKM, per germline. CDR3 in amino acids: CASSLGSSAEQYF. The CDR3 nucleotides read TGTGCCAGCAGTTTGGGTTCAAGTGCCGAGCAGTACTTC.

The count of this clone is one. The chain's CDR3 is CASSLRDSTMNTEAFF. CDR3 nucleotides: TGTGCCAGCAGCTTGCGGGACAGCACTATGAACACTGAAGCTTTCTTT. The chain recombines TRBV5-4 with TRBJ1-1, with 7 bases matching TRBD1. The germline V gene has CDR1 SGHNT and CDR2 YYREEE (reference sequence). Trimming cost V 1 base and J 0 bases; bases outside gene matches: 6. The CDR3 runs 16 residues.

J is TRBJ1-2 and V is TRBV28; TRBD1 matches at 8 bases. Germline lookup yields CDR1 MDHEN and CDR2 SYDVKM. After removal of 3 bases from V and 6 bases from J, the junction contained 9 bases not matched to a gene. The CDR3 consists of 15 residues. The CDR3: CASSLRTGSGDGYTF. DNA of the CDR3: TGTGCCAGCAGTTTGCGGACAGGGAGCGGTGATGGCTACACCTTC.

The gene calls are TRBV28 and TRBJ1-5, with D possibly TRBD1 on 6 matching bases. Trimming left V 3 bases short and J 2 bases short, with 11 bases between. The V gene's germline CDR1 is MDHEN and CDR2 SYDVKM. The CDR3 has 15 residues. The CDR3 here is CASSFGGARNQPQHF. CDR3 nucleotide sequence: TGTGCCAGCAGTTTCGGGGGGGCGCGCAATCAGCCCCAGCATTTT.

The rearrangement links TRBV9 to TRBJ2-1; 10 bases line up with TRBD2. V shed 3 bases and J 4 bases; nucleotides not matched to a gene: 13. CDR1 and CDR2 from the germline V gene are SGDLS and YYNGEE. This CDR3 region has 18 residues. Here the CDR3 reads CASSGPSAGGDAYNEQFF. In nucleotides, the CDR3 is TGTGCCAGCAGCGGACCTTCAGCGGGAGGGGACGCATACAATGAGCAGTTCTTC.

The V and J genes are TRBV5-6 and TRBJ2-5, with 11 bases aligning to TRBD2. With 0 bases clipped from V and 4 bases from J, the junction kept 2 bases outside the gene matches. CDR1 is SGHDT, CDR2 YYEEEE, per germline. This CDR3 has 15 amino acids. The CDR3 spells CASSLGLAGIETQYF. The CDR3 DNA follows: TGTGCCAGCAGCTTGGGACTAGCGGGGATAGAGACCCAGTACTTC.

The CDR3 spells CASSRTGPGTDTQYF. CDR3 sequence (DNA): TGTGCCAGCAGTAGGACAGGCCCAGGAACAGATACGCAGTATTTT. The chain recombines TRBV6-1 with TRBJ2-3; 7 nucleotides align to TRBD1. The CDR3 extends over 15 amino acids. Germline V CDR1 and CDR2: MNHNS, SASEGT. Trimming took 5 bases from V and 3 from J; bases not matched to a gene: 8.

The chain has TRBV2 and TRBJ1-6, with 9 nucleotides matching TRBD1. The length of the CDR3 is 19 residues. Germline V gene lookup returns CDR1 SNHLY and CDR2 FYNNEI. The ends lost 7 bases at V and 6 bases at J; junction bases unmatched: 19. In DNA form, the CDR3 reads TGTGCCAGCAAATTCACCGGGACAGGGACTTCCCTATTTAATTCACCCCTCCACTTT. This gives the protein CASKFTGTGTSLFNSPLHF.

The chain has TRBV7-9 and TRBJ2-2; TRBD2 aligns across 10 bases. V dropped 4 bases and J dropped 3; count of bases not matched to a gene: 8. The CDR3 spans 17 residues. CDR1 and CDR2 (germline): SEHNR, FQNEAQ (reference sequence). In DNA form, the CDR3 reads TGTGCCAGCAGCTCCCTGGGAGCGGGAGGGTACACCGGGGAGCTGTTTTTT. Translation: CASSSLGAGGYTGELFF.

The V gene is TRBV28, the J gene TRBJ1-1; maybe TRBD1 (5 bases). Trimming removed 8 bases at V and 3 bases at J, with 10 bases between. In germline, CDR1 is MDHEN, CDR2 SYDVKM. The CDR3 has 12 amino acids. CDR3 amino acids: CASWGFDTEAFF. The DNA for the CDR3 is TGTGCCAGCTGGGGCTTCGACACTGAAGCTTTCTTT.

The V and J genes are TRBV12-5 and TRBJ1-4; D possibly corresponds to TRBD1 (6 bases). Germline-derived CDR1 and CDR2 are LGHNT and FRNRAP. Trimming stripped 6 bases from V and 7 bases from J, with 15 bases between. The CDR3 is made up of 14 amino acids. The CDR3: CASGRPGESEKLFF. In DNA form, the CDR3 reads TGTGCTAGTGGCCGACCAGGGGAAAGTGAAAAACTGTTTTTT.

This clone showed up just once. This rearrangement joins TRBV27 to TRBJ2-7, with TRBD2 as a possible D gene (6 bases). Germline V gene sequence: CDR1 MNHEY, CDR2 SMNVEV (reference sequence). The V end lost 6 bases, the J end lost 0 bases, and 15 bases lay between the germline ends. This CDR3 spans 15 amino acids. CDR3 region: CASRTEGLLSYEQYF. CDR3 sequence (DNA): TGTGCCAGCAGAACGGAGGGGCTCCTCTCCTACGAGCAGTACTTC.

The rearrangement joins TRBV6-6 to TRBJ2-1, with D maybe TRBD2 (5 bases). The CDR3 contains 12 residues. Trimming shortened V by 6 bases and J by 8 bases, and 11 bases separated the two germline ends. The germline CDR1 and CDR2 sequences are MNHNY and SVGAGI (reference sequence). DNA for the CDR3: TGTGCCAGCAGGGCTACTAGTTATGAGCAGTTCTTC. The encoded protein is CASRATSYEQFF.

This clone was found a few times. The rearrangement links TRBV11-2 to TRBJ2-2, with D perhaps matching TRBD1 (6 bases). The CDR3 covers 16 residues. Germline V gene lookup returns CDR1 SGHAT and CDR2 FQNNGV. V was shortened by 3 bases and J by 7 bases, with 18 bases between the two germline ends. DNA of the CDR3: TGTGCCAGCAGCTTCCGGGACAAAAGAGGAGGCGGGGAGCTGTTTTTT. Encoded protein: CASSFRDKRGGGELFF.

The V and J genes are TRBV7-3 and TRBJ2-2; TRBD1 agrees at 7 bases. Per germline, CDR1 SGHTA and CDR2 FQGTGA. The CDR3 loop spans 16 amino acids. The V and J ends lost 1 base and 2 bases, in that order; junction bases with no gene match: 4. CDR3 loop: CASSLKGGPNTGELFF. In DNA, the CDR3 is TGTGCCAGCAGCTTAAAAGGGGGCCCAAACACCGGGGAGCTGTTTTTT.

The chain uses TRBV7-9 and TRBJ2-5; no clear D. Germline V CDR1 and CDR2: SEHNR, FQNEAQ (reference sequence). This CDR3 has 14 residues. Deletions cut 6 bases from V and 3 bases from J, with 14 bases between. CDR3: CASRSEDWKETQYF. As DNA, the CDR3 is TGTGCCAGCAGGTCTGAGGATTGGAAAGAGACCCAGTACTTC.

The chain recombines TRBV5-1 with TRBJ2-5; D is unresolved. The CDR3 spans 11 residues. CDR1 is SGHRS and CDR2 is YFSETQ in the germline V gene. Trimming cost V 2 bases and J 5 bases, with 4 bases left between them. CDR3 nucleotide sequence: TGCGCCAGCAGCTTTGGCGAGACCCAGTACTTC. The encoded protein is CASSFGETQYF.